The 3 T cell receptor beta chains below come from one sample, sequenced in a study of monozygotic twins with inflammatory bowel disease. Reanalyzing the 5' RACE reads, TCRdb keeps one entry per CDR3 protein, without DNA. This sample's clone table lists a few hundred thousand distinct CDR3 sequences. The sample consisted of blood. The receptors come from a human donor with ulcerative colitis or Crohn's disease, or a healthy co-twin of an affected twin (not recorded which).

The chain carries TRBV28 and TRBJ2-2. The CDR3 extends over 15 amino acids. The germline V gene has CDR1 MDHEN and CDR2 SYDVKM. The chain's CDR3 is CASSPNLGNTGELFF.

Here the CDR3 reads CASSLRAGDSNQPQHF. The V and J genes are TRBV7-2 and TRBJ1-5; the D call from TCRdb, TRBD1, cannot be confirmed without DNA. From germline, CDR1 is SGHTA and CDR2 FQGNSA. CDR3 size: 16 residues. The complete variable domain, with remaining parts taken from reference TRBV7-2 and TRBJ1-5, reads GAGVSQSPSNKVTEKGKDVELRCDPISGHTALYWYRQSLGQGLEFLIYFQGNSAPDKSGLPSDRFSAERTGGSVSTLTIQRTQQEDSAVYLCASSLRAGDSNQPQHFGDGTRLSIL.

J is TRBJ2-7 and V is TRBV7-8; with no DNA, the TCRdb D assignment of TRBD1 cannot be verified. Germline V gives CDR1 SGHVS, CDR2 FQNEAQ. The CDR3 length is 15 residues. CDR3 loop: CASSPELSFSYEQYF.